A selection of T cell receptor beta chains follows, all from one sample in a study of shared clonotypes between healthy human individuals. Only in-frame clones appear in the TCRdb table, and some are missing; sequencing was by immunoSEQ multiplex PCR. The repertoire has approximately 1.5 million clones, 98% of them found once; the top ten carry around 0.33%. The specimen sequenced was naive CD4+ T cells sorted from blood. The origin of the receptors is a man aged 30 to 45 in good health. The CDR3 runs from the conserved cysteine through the conserved F or W. D genes are given only for firm matches. Size values are once, few and many counts, or a class for expanded clones, and some rows have none.

d_call | clone_size | j_call | v_call | cdr3_aa | cdr3_nt
TRBD2 | NA | TRBJ2-7 | TRBV6-5 | CASSYSPTSHQYF | TGTGCCAGCAGTTACTCGCCGACTAGCCACCAGTACTTC
TRBD2 | NA | TRBJ2-3 | TRBV11-1 | CASMELAGADTQYF | TGTGCCAGCATGGAACTAGCGGGGGCAGATACGCAGTATTTT
TRBD2 | NA | TRBJ2-3 | TRBV10-3 | CAISTGLAGTDTQYF | TGTGCCATCAGTACAGGACTAGCGGGCACAGATACGCAGTATTTT
NA | NA | TRBJ2-6 | TRBV5-5 | CASRKVTGANVLTF | TGTGCCAGCAGAAAGGTAACCGGGGCCAACGTCCTGACTTTC
NA | NA | TRBJ2-3 | TRBV2 | CASLRPADTQYF | TGTGCCAGTCTCCGACCTGCGGATACGCAGTATTTT
NA | NA | TRBJ2-1 | TRBV19 | CAGSSGDHSYNEQFF | TGTGCCGGTTCTTCCGGGGACCACTCCTACAATGAGCAGTTCTTC
NA | NA | TRBJ1-2 | TRBV19 | CASTTWDSYGYTF | TGTGCCAGTACCACGTGGGATTCCTATGGCTACACCTTC
TRBD1 | NA | TRBJ2-1 | TRBV11-2 | CASSYGTAIHNEQFF | TGTGCCAGCAGCTACGGGACAGCGATACACAATGAGCAGTTCTTC
TRBD2 | NA | TRBJ2-1 | TRBV12-5 | CASGQAGTSSYNEQFF | TGTGCTAGTGGTCAAGCCGGGACTAGCTCCTACAATGAGCAGTTCTTC
TRBD1 | NA | TRBJ1-1 | TRBV9 | CASSPDRGWNTEAFF | TGTGCCAGCAGCCCGGACAGGGGATGGAACACTGAAGCTTTCTTT
TRBD1 | NA | TRBJ2-7 | TRBV28 | CASSPSGQGETQTYEQYF | TGTGCCAGCAGTCCCAGTGGACAGGGGGAAACTCAAACCTACGAGCAGTACTTC
NA | NA | TRBJ1-1 | TRBV18 | CASSLQSNTEAFF | TGTGCCAGCTCATTACAGTCGAACACTGAAGCTTTCTTT
NA | NA | TRBJ2-5 | TRBV7-8 | CASSLGPRAGPEETQYF | TGTGCCAGCAGCTTAGGTCCCAGGGCTGGTCCGGAAGAGACCCAGTACTTC
NA | NA | TRBJ2-5 | TRBV27 | CASSLGRRETQYF | TGTGCCAGCAGTTTAGGACGGAGGGAGACCCAGTACTTC
NA | NA | TRBJ1-4 | TRBV6-5 | CASSYYYDRSNEKLFF | TGTGCCAGCAGTTACTACTACGACAGGTCTAATGAAAAACTGTTTTTT
TRBD1 | NA | TRBJ2-7 | TRBV28 | CASSLGQGRSGLYEQYF | TGTGCCAGCAGTTTGGGACAGGGCCGCAGCGGCCTCTACGAGCAGTACTTC
NA | NA | TRBJ2-2 | TRBV19 | CASSLPPGELFF | TGTGCCAGTAGTCTCCCACCCGGGGAGCTGTTTTTT
NA | NA | TRBJ1-2 | TRBV9 | CASSPRPCYTF | TGTGCCAGCAGCCCAAGACCATGCTACACCTTC
NA | NA | TRBJ2-3 | TRBV7-2 | CASSSQGDTQYF | TGTGCCAGCAGCTCACAGGGAGATACGCAGTATTTT
TRBD1 | NA | TRBJ1-2 | TRBV11-3 | CASSLVAVDTGGSGGYTF | TGTGCCAGCAGCTTAGTGGCCGTCGATACAGGGGGCTCGGGTGGCTACACCTTC
NA | NA | TRBJ1-2 | TRBV7-8 | CASSLTPPGKNYGYTF | TGTGCCAGCAGCCTCACCCCGCCCGGGAAGAACTATGGCTACACCTTC
NA | NA | TRBJ2-2 | TRBV18 | CASSKLRASPNTGELFF | TGTGCCAGCTCAAAACTCCGGGCCAGCCCGAACACCGGGGAGCTGTTTTTT
NA | NA | TRBJ2-7 | TRBV18 | CASSPLYEQYF | TGTGCCAGCTCACCGCTGTACGAGCAGTACTTC
NA | few | TRBJ1-2 | TRBV28 | CASSRGAGGYTF | TGTGCCAGCAGTCGGGGCGCAGGTGGCTACACCTTC
TRBD2 | NA | TRBJ2-2 | TRBV9 | CASTLAGPTGELFF | TGTGCCAGCACGTTAGCGGGACCCACCGGGGAGCTGTTTTTT
NA | NA | TRBJ2-3 | TRBV5-1 | CASSPDRTLGDTQYF | TGCGCCAGCAGCCCCGACAGGACCTTGGGGGATACGCAGTATTTT